The rows below give T cell receptor beta chains drawn from one sample of a study of CD8+ T cells in alopecia areata. TCRdb's table, derived via immunoSEQ multiplex PCR, lists solely in-frame clones and lacks some. The sample includes 150,000 or so clones, roughly 58% of them seen just once. The sample consisted of CD4+ T cells sorted from blood, taken between weeks 55 and 70, from a patient treated with tofacitinib. These receptor sequences come from a human donor with alopecia areata. Each CDR3 is given with its conserved first and last residue. A D gene is named only where the DNA matches it firmly. For some rows the clone size is stated as once, few or many, or as a class when expanded; others skip it.

clone_size d_call j_call v_call cdr3_aa cdr3_nt
once NA TRBJ2-5 TRBV13 CASSMTAQETQYF TGTGCCAGCAGCATGACAGCCCAAGAGACCCAGTACTTC
NA TRBD2 TRBJ2-7 TRBV29-1 CSVAGAYEQYF TGCAGCGTGGCGGGGGCCTACGAGCAGTACTTC
NA NA TRBJ1-2 TRBV9 CASSVRNYGYTF TGTGCCAGCAGCGTCCGCAACTATGGCTACACCTTC
NA NA TRBJ2-3 TRBV5-1 CASSLGTESTDTQYF TGCGCCAGCAGCTTGGGGACAGAAAGCACAGATACGCAGTATTTT
many NA TRBJ1-5 TRBV6-6 CASSYSGRAQPQHF TGTGCCAGCAGTTACTCGGGCAGGGCGCAGCCCCAGCATTTT
NA NA TRBJ2-1 TRBV5-1 CASSLDRTEYNEQFF TGCGCCAGCAGCTTGGATAGGACAGAGTACAATGAGCAGTTCTTC
NA NA TRBJ1-2 TRBV11-1 CASSLRDYGYTF TGTGCCAGCAGCCTCCGGGACTATGGCTACACCTTC
few NA TRBJ2-7 TRBV30 CAWSKGPYEQYF TGTGCCTGGAGTAAGGGCCCCTACGAGCAGTACTTC
NA NA TRBJ2-5 TRBV2 CASGPGEETQYF TGTGCCAGCGGCCCAGGGGAGGAGACCCAGTACTTC
NA NA TRBJ2-4 TRBV29-1 CSVEQGGNIQYF TGCAGCGTTGAACAAGGGGGAAACATTCAGTACTTC
NA NA TRBJ2-7 TRBV19 CASSPGVRVYEQYF TGTGCCAGTAGCCCGGGGGTCAGGGTCTACGAGCAGTACTTC
NA NA TRBJ2-5 TRBV11-2 CASSLAGGQETQYF TGTGCCAGCAGCTTAGCTGGAGGGCAAGAGACCCAGTACTTC
NA NA TRBJ1-6 TRBV11-2 CASSLGFESPLHF TGTGCCAGCAGCTTAGGGTTTGAGTCACCCCTCCACTTT
few TRBD1 TRBJ2-6 TRBV19 CASTQFGDRAGANVLTF TGTGCCAGTACCCAATTTGGGGACAGGGCTGGGGCCAACGTCCTGACTTTC
NA NA TRBJ1-6 TRBV15 CATSRVRATNSPLHF TGTGCCACCAGCAGAGTCCGGGCGACTAATTCACCCCTCCACTTT
NA NA TRBJ1-6 TRBV25-1 CASSDQGNSPLHF TGTGCCAGCAGTGATCAGGGGAATTCACCCCTCCACTTT
NA NA TRBJ2-3 TRBV2 CASGPGHTDTQYF TGTGCCAGCGGGCCCGGACACACAGATACGCAGTATTTT
NA NA TRBJ1-2 TRBV4-1 CASSQLQTTGSFGYTF TGCGCCAGCAGCCAACTCCAAACGACAGGATCTTTTGGCTACACCTTC
NA NA TRBJ1-6 TRBV27 CASRRHTDRNNSPLHF TGTGCCAGCAGGAGGCACACCGACAGGAATAATTCACCCCTCCACTTT
NA NA TRBJ1-3 TRBV5-6 CASSLPVGTKSDTIYF TGTGCCAGCAGTTTGCCGGTGGGGACCAAGTCGGACACCATATATTTT
NA NA TRBJ1-2 TRBV29-1 CSVAESGQTYGYTF TGCAGCGTTGCGGAGTCAGGGCAGACCTATGGCTACACCTTC
NA NA TRBJ2-1 TRBV6-5 CASSYRRLTEQFF TGTGCCAGCAGTTACCGGAGGTTGACCGAGCAGTTCTTC
NA NA TRBJ2-2 TRBV21-1 CASKHSTGELFF TGTGCCAGCAAGCATAGCACCGGGGAGCTGTTTTTT
NA NA TRBJ1-1 TRBV27 CASSLSRNTEAFF TGTGCCAGCAGTTTATCAAGAAACACTGAAGCTTTCTTT
NA NA TRBJ1-4 TRBV4-2 CASSDPSGANEKLFF TGTGCCAGCAGTGATCCGTCCGGTGCTAATGAAAAACTGTTTTTT
NA TRBD1 TRBJ1-2 TRBV6-5 CASSYSYRGSSYGYTF TGTGCCAGCAGTTATTCTTACAGGGGGAGCAGCTATGGCTACACCTTC
NA NA TRBJ2-7 TRBV14 CASSQGAQWEQYF TGTGCCAGCAGCCAAGGGGCCCAGTGGGAGCAGTACTTC
NA NA TRBJ1-1 TRBV6-1 CASSKLGTEAFF TGTGCCAGCAGCAAACTGGGGACTGAAGCTTTCTTT
few TRBD1 TRBJ2-1 TRBV9 CASSSGTGPTNEQFF TGTGCCAGCAGCTCAGGGACAGGCCCCACCAATGAGCAGTTCTTC
NA TRBD2 TRBJ2-5 TRBV2 CASSEGEAGTGKTQYF TGTGCCAGCAGTGAAGGGGAAGCGGGGACGGGGAAGACCCAGTACTTC
NA NA TRBJ1-6 TRBV15 CATTTGTGDSPLHF TGTGCCACCACTACAGGGACGGGGGATTCACCCCTCCACTTT
NA NA TRBJ2-7 TRBV18 CASSPRGVQYEQYF TGTGCCAGCTCACCACGGGGGGTCCAATACGAGCAGTACTTC
NA NA TRBJ1-2 TRBV4-1 CASSQGGDTGYTF TGCGCCAGCAGCCAAGGGGGGGATACGGGCTACACCTTC
few NA TRBJ1-2 TRBV29-1 CSVFTGSSYGYTF TGCAGCGTGTTCACAGGATCTAGCTATGGCTACACCTTC
NA NA TRBJ2-3 TRBV11-2 CASSPVGGPDTQYF TGTGCCAGCAGCCCAGTGGGGGGGCCAGATACGCAGTATTTT
once TRBD1 TRBJ2-3 TRBV9 CASSPPGQGRQYF TGTGCCAGCAGCCCCCCGGGACAGGGGAGGCAGTATTTT
NA NA TRBJ2-4 TRBV6-1 CASSEQRLAKNIQYF TGTGCCAGCAGTGAACAGAGGTTAGCCAAAAACATTCAGTACTTC
NA TRBD2 TRBJ2-5 TRBV29-1 CSPVRRGAVRETQYF TGCAGCCCCGTGAGGCGGGGGGCTGTGCGCGAGACCCAGTACTTC